This entry lists 32 T cell receptor beta chains sequenced from one sample in a study of radiation and T cells in renal cell carcinoma. Libraries were prepared by immunoSEQ multiplex PCR; TCRdb keeps only in-frame clonotypes and omits some of them. The table records more than 75,000 clones, 82% of them present only once. Time point meaning: baseline pretreatment blood. The treatment was: 15 Gy SBRT to primary tumor, nephrectomy 4 weeks later. The sample here was blood, taken from a patient whose treatment included radiotherapy and nephrectomy. The receptors originated from a man aged 60 to 75 with renal cell carcinoma.

This clone showed up just once. Additional DNA sequences in this sample encode the identical CDR3. The V and J genes are TRBV5-1 and TRBJ2-3; TRBD2 matches at 8 bases. V was pared by 3 bases and J by 5 bases, with 2 bases of the junction left unmatched. This CDR3 is built from 13 residues. The germline gives CDR1 SGHRS, CDR2 YFSETQ. CDR3 coding DNA: TGCGCCAGCAGCTCACTAGCGGAAGATACGCAGTATTTT. Its translation is CASSSLAEDTQYF.

The chain has TRBV4-2 and TRBJ2-5; a weak D match, TRBD2 (7 bases). This CDR3 comprises 14 residues. The germline CDR1 and CDR2 sequences are LGHNA and YNFKEQ. Trimming shortened V by 5 bases and J by 5 bases, and 15 bases separated the two germline ends. CDR3 residues: CASSVGGGRETQYF. The CDR3 region has the DNA TGTGCCAGCAGCGTAGGCGGGGGCAGGGAGACCCAGTACTTC.

V and J are TRBV2 and TRBJ2-5, with D perhaps matching TRBD1 (6 bases). Germline loops: CDR1 SNHLY, CDR2 FYNNEI. V was trimmed by 5 bases and J by 2 bases, leaving 9 bases between them. The CDR3 loop spans 13 amino acids. Here the CDR3 DNA reads TGTGCCAGCAGTAACGACAGGCAAGAGACCCAGTACTTC. Its protein is CASSNDRQETQYF.

The rearrangement uses TRBV5-1 and TRBJ1-1, with D hard to call. The CDR3 contains 13 residues. Germline lookup yields CDR1 SGHRS and CDR2 YFSETQ. With 4 bases removed from V and 8 bases from J, the gap between germline ends came to 15 bases. The CDR3 loop reads CASSLGEFLEAFF. CDR3 nucleotides: TGCGCCAGCAGCCTGGGAGAGTTTCTAGAAGCTTTCTTT.

The chain is built from TRBV28 and TRBJ2-7; D is unresolved. From germline, CDR1 is MDHEN and CDR2 SYDVKM. The CDR3 is 15 amino acids. Deletions cut 7 bases from V and 2 bases from J, with 18 bases between. The CDR3: CASNSLLGMAYEQYF. The CDR3 region has the DNA TGTGCCAGCAACAGTTTACTGGGGATGGCCTACGAGCAGTACTTC.

In its sample, this clone was seen once. The chain joins TRBV2 to TRBJ2-2; D is possibly TRBD2 (5 bases). Trimming removed 6 bases from V and 1 base from J, with 9 bases in between. The germline gives CDR1 SNHLY, CDR2 FYNNEI. This CDR3 has 14 residues. CDR3 sequence: CASRAGQNTGELFF. The CDR3 coding sequence is TGTGCCAGCAGGGCGGGTCAGAACACCGGGGAGCTGTTTTTT.

The chain links TRBV7-9 to TRBJ2-1; TRBD2 might be the D (7 bases). V was cut by 4 bases and J by 8 bases, with 15 bases left in between. Germline V gene lookup returns CDR1 SEHNR and CDR2 FQNEAQ (reference sequence). The CDR3 extends over 14 amino acids. For the CDR3, the DNA is TGTGCCAGCAGCTCCGGGGGGCCTAGCCATGAGCAGTTCTTC. Amino acids: CASSSGGPSHEQFF.

This chain joins TRBV20-1 and TRBJ1-4; D gene unclear. The CDR3 totals 10 residues. In germline, CDR1 is DFQATT, CDR2 SNEGSKA (reference sequence). The ends were cut back, 3 bases at V and 6 bases at J, with 2 bases in the middle. CDR3 nucleotide sequence: TGCAGTGCTAGTTATGAAAAACTGTTTTTT. This sequence encodes CSASYEKLFF.

The J gene is TRBJ2-7, the V gene TRBV21-1; the table names TRBD2, a call not compared with the DNA. TRBV21-1 has pseudogene status. The CDR3 is 17 residues long. The CDR3 DNA reads as TGTGCCAGCAGCAAAGAGAGGGGGGGCGGGAGCCTCAACGAGCAGTACTTC. Amino acid sequence: CASSKERGGGSLNEQYF.

The J gene is TRBJ2-5, the V gene TRBV28; either TRBD1 or TRBD2 may supply D (7 bases each). Germline CDR1 and CDR2: MDHEN and SYDVKM. The CDR3 is 14 residues long. V lost 6 bases and J 5 bases, leaving 16 bases between the germline ends. CDR3: CASRGGGLLETQYF. As DNA, the CDR3 is TGTGCCAGCAGGGGAGGGGGCCTGCTGGAGACCCAGTACTTC.

In its sample, this clone was seen once. The chain carries TRBV27 and TRBJ2-7; 14 nucleotides match TRBD2. V shed 3 bases, J shed 6 bases, and the junction held 7 bases outside the gene matches. CDR3 size: 16 residues. Germline values: CDR1 MNHEY, CDR2 SMNVEV (reference sequence). CDR3 protein: CASSFGPGLAGVEQYF. The CDR3 nucleotides read TGTGCCAGCAGTTTCGGCCCGGGACTAGCGGGAGTCGAGCAGTACTTC.

The chain employs TRBV4-3 and TRBJ2-3, with 7 bases aligning to TRBD1. The CDR3 totals 15 residues. Losses at the gene ends were 4 bases for V and 1 base for J; bases not matched to a gene: 5. Germline CDR1 reads LGHNA; CDR2 reads YSLEER. For the CDR3, the DNA is TGCGCCAGCAGCCCCGGACAGGATGGCACAGATACGCAGTATTTT. It translates to CASSPGQDGTDTQYF.

The chain is built from TRBV15 and TRBJ2-7, with D tentatively TRBD2 (6 bases). Germline V gives CDR1 LNHNV, CDR2 YYDKDF (reference sequence). The CDR3 is 16 residues long. Deletions cut 5 bases from V and 2 bases from J, with 19 bases between. The CDR3 sequence: CATSWRGAGRAYEQYF. CDR3 coding DNA: TGTGCCACCAGCTGGCGGGGAGCGGGCAGAGCCTACGAGCAGTACTTC.

The chain employs TRBV7-2 and TRBJ1-1; 9 bases fit TRBD1. The CDR3 loop spans 16 amino acids. Germline V gives CDR1 SGHTA, CDR2 FQGNSA. The V gene end was trimmed by 1 base and the J gene end by 5 bases; junction bases not matched to a gene: 8. The CDR3 protein is CASSLDKQGAGTEAFF. The CDR3 DNA is TGTGCCAGCAGCTTAGATAAACAGGGGGCAGGGACTGAAGCTTTCTTT.

The sample holds one count of this clone. Here the CDR3 reads CSASMTGLPKNIQYF. The CDR3 DNA reads TGCAGCGCTAGTATGACAGGTCTGCCCAAAAACATTCAGTACTTC. V and J are TRBV29-1 and TRBJ2-4; tentatively, D is TRBD1 (6 bases). Germline V gene data show CDR1 as SQVTM and CDR2 as ANQGSEA. The CDR3 sequence is 15 residues long. Trimming stripped 7 bases from V and 2 bases from J, with 18 bases between.

This clone appeared a single time. The rearrangement joins TRBV5-1 to TRBJ1-1; maybe TRBD1 (5 bases). The CDR3 is 15 amino acids. V lost 4 bases and J lost 4, with 17 bases in between. CDR1 SGHRS and CDR2 YFSETQ come from the germline V gene. CDR3 in DNA: TGCGCCAGCAGCAACTCCAGGGTGGATGGCACTGAAGCTTTCTTT. Protein product: CASSNSRVDGTEAFF.

This chain joins TRBV5-1 and TRBJ2-1; D is unclear. Germline V gene sequence: CDR1 SGHRS, CDR2 YFSETQ. This CDR3 is built from 12 residues. V gave up 2 bases and J gave up 9 bases, with 9 bases separating them. This chain's CDR3 is CASSLGPPEQFF. For the CDR3, the DNA is TGCGCCAGCAGCTTAGGCCCACCTGAGCAGTTCTTC.

This rearrangement joins TRBV5-1 to TRBJ2-5; 7 bases fit TRBD1. TRBJ2-7 explains the end of the DNA better; the J call may be wrong. The CDR3 consists of 14 residues. Germline lookup yields CDR1 SGHRS and CDR2 YFSETQ. This CDR3 reads CASSKTTGSYEQYF. DNA of the CDR3: TGCGCCAGCAGCAAAACGACAGGGTCCTACGAGCAGTACTTC.

This chain uses TRBV15 with TRBJ2-3; D call uncertain. Between the trimmed V and J ends, which lost 0 bases and 5 bases, there was a span of 6 bases. Per germline, CDR1 LNHNV and CDR2 YYDKDF (reference sequence). There are 13 residues in the CDR3. CDR3 DNA sequence: TGTGCCACCAGCAGAGATTGGGGAGATACGCAGTATTTT. Translating gives CATSRDWGDTQYF.

This chain connects TRBV25-1 to TRBJ2-3; a weak D match, TRBD1 (6 bases). Trimming took 6 bases from V and 6 from J, leaving 10 bases between them. Per germline, CDR1 MGHDK and CDR2 SYGVNS. There are 12 residues in the CDR3. The CDR3 bases are TGTGCCAGCAGCCACAGGGTTGATACGCAGTATTTT. This gives the protein CASSHRVDTQYF.

V is TRBV5-4 and J is TRBJ2-3, with D hard to call. Per germline, CDR1 SGHNT and CDR2 YYREEE (reference sequence). This CDR3 comprises 15 residues. Trimming removed 0 bases from V and 3 bases from J, with 11 bases in between. In nucleotides, the CDR3 is TGTGCCAGCAGCTTGGAGGTTAGTGGGACAGATACGCAGTATTTT. It is translated as CASSLEVSGTDTQYF. Looking up the rest from reference TRBV5-4 and TRBJ2-3 gives the full variable domain: ETGVTQSPTHLIKTRGQQVTLRCSSQSGHNTVSWYQQALGQGPQFIFQYYREEENGRGNFPPRFSGLQFPNYSSELNVNALELDDSALYLCASSLEVSGTDTQYFGPGTRLTVL.

This sequence joins TRBV7-9 and TRBJ2-7, with a tentative D call TRBD2 (6 bases). V gave up 3 bases and J gave up 2 bases, with 11 bases separating them. Germline CDR1 is SEHNR and CDR2 is FQNEAQ (reference sequence). The CDR3 length is 14 residues. CDR3 sequence reads: CASSFRGEAYEQYF. The CDR3 nucleotides are TGTGCCAGCAGCTTTCGAGGGGAGGCCTACGAGCAGTACTTC.

This clone has just one count. CDR3 in amino acids: CASSLGVQSSGNTIYF. In DNA, the CDR3 is TGCGCCAGCAGCTTAGGGGTACAGAGCTCTGGAAACACCATATATTTT. V usage is TRBV5-1 and J usage is TRBJ1-3; maybe TRBD1 (5 bases). Germline V gene sequence: CDR1 SGHRS, CDR2 YFSETQ. The CDR3 is made up of 16 amino acids. V lost 2 bases and J lost 0, with 12 bases in between.

V usage is TRBV18 and J usage is TRBJ2-5, with D perhaps given as TRBD1 or TRBD2 (6 bases each). Germline values: CDR1 KGHSH, CDR2 LQKENI. V was clipped by 5 bases and J by 3 bases, with 19 bases between them. This CDR3 is built from 16 residues. This chain's CDR3 is CASSSRQQGGEETQYF. The CDR3 DNA is TGTGCCAGCTCATCAAGACAACAGGGAGGAGAAGAGACCCAGTACTTC. Combining the CDR3 with reference TRBV18 and TRBJ2-5 gives the whole variable domain NAGVMQNPRHLVRRRGQEARLRCSPMKGHSHVYWYRQLPEEGLKFMVYLQKENIIDESGMPKERFSAEFPKEGPSILRIQQVVRGDSAAYFCASSSRQQGGEETQYFGPGTRLLVL.

This chain connects TRBV19 to TRBJ2-7; 7 nucleotides line up with TRBD2. Trimming removed 4 bases from V and 0 bases from J; junction bases left unmatched: 3. This CDR3 contains 14 residues. Germline V gene sequence: CDR1 LNHDA, CDR2 SQIVND (reference sequence). The CDR3 coding sequence is TGTGCCAGTAGTACCCTAGCGGCCTCCTACGAGCAGTACTTC. Translating it yields CASSTLAASYEQYF.

The chain couples TRBV7-6 to TRBJ2-1, with 11 bases that match TRBD2. This CDR3 region has 15 residues. Unmatched junction bases numbered 2, after V lost 5 bases and J lost 2 bases. Germline V CDR1 and CDR2: SGHVS, FNYEAQ. CDR3 DNA: TGTGCCAGCAGCGTGACTAGCGGGACCTACAATGAGCAGTTCTTC. It translates to CASSVTSGTYNEQFF.

The chain couples TRBV28 to TRBJ1-5; TRBD1 agrees at 7 bases. This CDR3 region has 16 residues. The J segment lost 5 bases and the V segment lost 2 bases, leaving 9 bases of the junction unmatched. Germline V lookup: CDR1 MDHEN, CDR2 SYDVKM. The chain's CDR3 is CASSLVDRVIHQPQHF. The CDR3 DNA reads TGTGCCAGCAGTTTAGTCGACAGGGTGATCCATCAGCCCCAGCATTTT. The full variable domain, completed using reference TRBV28 and TRBJ1-5, is DVKVTQSSRYLVKRTGEKVFLECVQDMDHENMFWYRQDPGLGLRLIYFSYDVKMKEKGDIPEGYSVSREKKERFSLILESASTNQTSMYLCASSLVDRVIHQPQHFGDGTRLSIL.

This clone showed up just a few times. The chain recombines TRBV4-1 with TRBJ2-7, with D maybe TRBD1 (6 bases). Trimming shortened V by 1 base and J by 6 bases, and 16 bases separated the two germline ends. The CDR3 runs to 15 residues. Germline loops: CDR1 MGHRA, CDR2 YSYEKL. CDR3 DNA sequence: TGCGCCAGCAGCCAAGTTCGGGCAGGGGTGGGCGAGCAGTACTTC. Protein: CASSQVRAGVGEQYF.

This clone showed up just a few times. The chain employs TRBV14 and TRBJ2-2; D is perhaps TRBD1 (5 bases). The CDR3 consists of 16 residues. The germline CDR1 and CDR2 sequences are SGHDN and FVKESK. V lost 4 bases and J lost 7, with 19 bases in between. CDR3: CASSPLQGAYIGELFF. In DNA, the CDR3 is TGTGCCAGCAGCCCCCTCCAAGGGGCATACATCGGGGAGCTGTTTTTT. Drawing the rest from reference TRBV14 and TRBJ2-2, the complete variable domain is EAGVTQFPSHSVIEKGQTVTLRCDPISGHDNLYWYRRVMGKEIKFLLHFVKESKQDESGMPNNRFLAERTGGTYSTLKVQPAELEDSGVYFCASSPLQGAYIGELFFGEGSRLTVL.

This clone showed up just once. The rearrangement joins TRBV4-1 to TRBJ1-2, with D possibly being TRBD1 (6 bases). This CDR3 has 15 amino acids. V lost 4 bases and J lost 1, with 13 bases in between. Per germline, CDR1 MGHRA and CDR2 YSYEKL. Written as DNA, the CDR3 is TGCGCCAGCAGCCCTAAGGCAGGGGATAACTATGGCTACACCTTC. Its translation: CASSPKAGDNYGYTF.

The V gene is TRBV9, the J gene TRBJ1-1; D ambiguous. There are 15 residues in the CDR3. CDR1 SGDLS and CDR2 YYNGEE come from the germline V gene. V was pared by 3 bases and J by 4 bases, with 16 bases between. DNA for the CDR3: TGTGCCAGCAGCGCGGTGGACGAAATGGGCACTGAAGCTTTCTTT. This gives the protein CASSAVDEMGTEAFF.

The rearrangement joins TRBV7-2 to TRBJ2-7; TRBD1 matches at 8 bases. V lost 4 bases and J lost 6; bases outside the gene matches: 8. The CDR3 has 14 amino acids. Germline CDR1 and CDR2: SGHTA and FQGNSA. CDR3 in DNA: TGTGCCAGCAGCTATTCTCGGACAGGGACCGAGCAGTACTTC. It translates to CASSYSRTGTEQYF.